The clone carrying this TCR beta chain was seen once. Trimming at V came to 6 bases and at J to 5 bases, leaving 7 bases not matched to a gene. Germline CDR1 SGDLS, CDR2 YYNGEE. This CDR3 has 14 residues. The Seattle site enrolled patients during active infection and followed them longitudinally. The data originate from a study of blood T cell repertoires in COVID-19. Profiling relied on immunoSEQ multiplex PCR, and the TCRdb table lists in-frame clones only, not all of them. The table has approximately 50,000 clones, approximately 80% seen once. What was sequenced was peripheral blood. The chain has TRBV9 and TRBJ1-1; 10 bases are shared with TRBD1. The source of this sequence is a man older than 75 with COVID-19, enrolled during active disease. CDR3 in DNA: TGTGCCAGCACCTCGGGACAGGGGAATACTGAAGCTTTCTTT. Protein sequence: CASTSGQGNTEAFF.